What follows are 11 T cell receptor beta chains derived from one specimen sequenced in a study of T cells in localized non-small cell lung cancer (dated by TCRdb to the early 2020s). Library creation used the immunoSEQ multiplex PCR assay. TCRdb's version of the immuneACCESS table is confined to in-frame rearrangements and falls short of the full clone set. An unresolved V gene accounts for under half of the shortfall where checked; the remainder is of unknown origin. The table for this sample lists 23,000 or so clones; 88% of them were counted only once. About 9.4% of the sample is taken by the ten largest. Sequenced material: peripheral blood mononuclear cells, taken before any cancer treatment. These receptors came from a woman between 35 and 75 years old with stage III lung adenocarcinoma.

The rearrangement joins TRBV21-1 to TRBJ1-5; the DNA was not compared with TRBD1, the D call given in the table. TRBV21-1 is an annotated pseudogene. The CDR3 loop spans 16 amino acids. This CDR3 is CASSKGRQGANQPQHF. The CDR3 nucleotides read TGTGCCAGCAGCAAAGGGCGACAGGGGGCTAATCAGCCCCAGCATTTT.

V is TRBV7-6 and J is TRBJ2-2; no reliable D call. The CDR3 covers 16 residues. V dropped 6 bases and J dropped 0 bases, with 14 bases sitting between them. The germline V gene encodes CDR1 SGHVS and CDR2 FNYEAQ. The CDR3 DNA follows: TGTGCCAGCAGGATGAGTGGCGGCGCGAACACCGGGGAGCTGTTTTTT. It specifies CASRMSGGANTGELFF.

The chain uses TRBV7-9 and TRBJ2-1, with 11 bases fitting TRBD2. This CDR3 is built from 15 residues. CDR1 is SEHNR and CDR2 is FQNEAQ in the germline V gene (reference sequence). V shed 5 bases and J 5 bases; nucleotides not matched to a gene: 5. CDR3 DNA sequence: TGTGCCAGCAGCCCCGGGACTAGCGGACACAATGAGCAGTTCTTC. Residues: CASSPGTSGHNEQFF.

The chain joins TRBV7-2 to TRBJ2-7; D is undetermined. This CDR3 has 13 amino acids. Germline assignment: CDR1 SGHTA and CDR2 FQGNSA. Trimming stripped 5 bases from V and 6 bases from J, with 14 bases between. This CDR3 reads CASSHYPLPEQYF. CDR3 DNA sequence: TGTGCCAGCAGCCATTATCCCCTCCCCGAGCAGTACTTC. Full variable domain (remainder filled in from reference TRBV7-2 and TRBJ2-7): GAGVSQSPSNKVTEKGKDVELRCDPISGHTALYWYRQSLGQGLEFLIYFQGNSAPDKSGLPSDRFSAERTGGSVSTLTIQRTQQEDSAVYLCASSHYPLPEQYFGPGTRLTVT.

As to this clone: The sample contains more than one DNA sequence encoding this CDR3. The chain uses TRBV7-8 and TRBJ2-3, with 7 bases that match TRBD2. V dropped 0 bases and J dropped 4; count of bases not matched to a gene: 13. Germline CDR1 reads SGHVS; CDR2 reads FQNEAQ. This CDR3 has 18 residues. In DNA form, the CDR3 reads TGTGCCAGCAGCTTAGCGCACGGCGGGAGATGGAGCGCAGATACGCAGTATTTT. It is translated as CASSLAHGGRWSADTQYF.

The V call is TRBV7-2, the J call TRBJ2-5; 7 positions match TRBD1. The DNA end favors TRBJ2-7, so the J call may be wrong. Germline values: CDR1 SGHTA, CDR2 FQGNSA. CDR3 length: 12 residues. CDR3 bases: TGTGCCAGCAGCTTAACAGGGGTCGAGCAGTACTTC. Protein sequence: CASSLTGVEQYF.

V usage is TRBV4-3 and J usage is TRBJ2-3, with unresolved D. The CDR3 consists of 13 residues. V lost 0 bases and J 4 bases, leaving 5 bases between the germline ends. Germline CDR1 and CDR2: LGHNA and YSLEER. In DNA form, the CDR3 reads TGCGCCAGCAGCCAAGAAGTTGCAGATACGCAGTATTTT. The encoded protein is CASSQEVADTQYF.

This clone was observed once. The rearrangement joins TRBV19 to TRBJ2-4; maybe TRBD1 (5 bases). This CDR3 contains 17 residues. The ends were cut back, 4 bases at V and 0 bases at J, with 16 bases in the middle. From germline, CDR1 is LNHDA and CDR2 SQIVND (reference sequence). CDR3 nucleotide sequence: TGTGCCAGTAGTAACCCCAACAGGATTCTAGCCAAAAACATTCAGTACTTC. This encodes CASSNPNRILAKNIQYF.

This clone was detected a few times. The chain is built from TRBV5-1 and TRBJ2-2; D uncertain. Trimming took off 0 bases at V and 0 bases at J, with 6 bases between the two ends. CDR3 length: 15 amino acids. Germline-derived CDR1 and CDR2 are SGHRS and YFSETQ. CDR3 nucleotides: TGCGCCAGCAGCTTGGACGCCCCGAACACCGGGGAGCTGTTTTTT. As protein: CASSLDAPNTGELFF.

The DNA of the CDR3 is TGCGCCAGCAGCCCATTAGCGGGGGGGACTAGCACAGATACGCAGTATTTT. Amino acid sequence: CASSPLAGGTSTDTQYF. The chain has TRBV5-1 and TRBJ2-3; TRBD2 aligns across 11 bases. The CDR3 length is 17 residues. The junction had 7 bases not matched to a gene; V was cut back by 4 bases and J by 0 bases. Germline V gives CDR1 SGHRS, CDR2 YFSETQ.

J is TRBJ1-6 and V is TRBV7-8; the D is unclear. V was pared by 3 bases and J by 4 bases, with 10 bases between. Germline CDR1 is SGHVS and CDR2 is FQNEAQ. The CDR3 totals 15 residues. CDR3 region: CASSFSRVYNSPLHF. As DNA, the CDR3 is TGTGCCAGCAGCTTTAGTCGGGTTTATAATTCACCCCTCCACTTT.